This passage covers 7 T cell receptor beta chains from one sample sequenced in a study of blood T cells in healthy people across ages. For the second PCR, which ran for roughly 7 to 11 cycles, a sample-barcoded 5' primer and a J-beta primer mix were used. Each CDR3 protein is one row after TCRdb ran MiXCR on the 5' RACE reads. This sample has approximately 1.5 million distinct CDR3 sequences, with less than 45% found just once. Sequencing was carried out using blood. The receptors here all came from a young woman in good health.

The chain is built from TRBV12-3 or TRBV12-4 and TRBJ2-5; D may be TRBD2 (7 bases). With 1 base removed from V and 5 bases from J, the gap between germline ends came to 17 bases. This CDR3 contains 16 residues. The CDR3: CASSLGGGPGFETQYF. CDR3 coding DNA: TGTGCCAGCAGTTTAGGGGGGGGGCCAGGGTTCGAGACCCAGTACTTC.

This clonotype has more than one count but fewer than ten. V and J are TRBV2 and TRBJ2-5; D is perhaps TRBD2 (6 bases). This CDR3 spans 17 amino acids. The V gene's germline CDR1 is SNHLY and CDR2 FYNNEI. V lost 6 bases, J lost 11 bases, and 31 bases lay in between. The CDR3 loop is CASREELTAGSDNEQYF. In DNA, the CDR3 is TGTGCCAGCAGAGAGGAACTGACAGCGGGTTCTGACAATGAGCAGTACTTC.

For this clonotype: A junction end diverges from the germline sequence, so it may reflect a read error. V is TRBV4-1 and J is TRBJ1-1; 9 bases map to TRBD1. Germline assignment: CDR1 MGHRA and CDR2 YSYEKL. The CDR3 has 16 residues. Written as DNA, the CDR3 is TGCGCCAACAGCCAAGATCCTGGGACAGGGATCACTGAAGCTTTCTTT. As protein: CANSQDPGTGITEAFF.

The chain joins TRBV10-3 to TRBJ2-1, with TRBD2 matching over 7 bases. The end of the DNA fits TRBJ2-7 better, so the J call may be wrong. This CDR3 is built from 11 residues. Germline assignment: CDR1 ENHRY and CDR2 SYGVKD. In DNA, the CDR3 is TGTGCCTCGGGGGAGGGGCATGAGCAGTACTTC. Protein: CASGEGHEQYF.

V gene TRBV12-2 combines with J gene TRBJ1-5; no DNA check was done on the table's D call, TRBD1. TRBV12-2 is reported as a pseudogene. The CDR3 has 15 residues. The CDR3 DNA is TGTGCAAGTCGCTTCGACAGTTATAGCAATCAGCCCCAGCATTTT. This encodes CASRFDSYSNQPQHF.

This clonotype was detected a few times. The J gene is TRBJ1-2, the V gene TRBV29-1; no clear D. Germline CDR1 SQVTM, CDR2 ANQGSEA. Trimming stripped 7 bases from V and 8 bases from J, with 17 bases between. The CDR3 is 12 amino acids. The CDR3 here is CSGPKRPEGYTF. In nucleotides, the CDR3 is TGCAGCGGACCTAAGAGGCCAGAGGGCTACACCTTC.

The table lists this clonotype with a count of one. One end of the junction fails to match germline, which may point to a read error. The J gene is TRBJ1-2, the V gene TRBV7-2; D is perhaps TRBD1 (6 bases). Germline V gives CDR1 SGHTA, CDR2 FQGNSA. This CDR3 is built from 15 residues. CDR3 nucleotide sequence: TGTGCCAGCAGCTCCTACAGGGCTCCAAGATATGACTACACCTTC. Translating it yields CASSSYRAPRYDYTF.